The rows below give T cell receptor beta chains drawn from one sample of a study of low-dose radiotherapy and immunotherapy resistance in tumors. Using its own MiXCR run on the reads, TCRdb lists one record per CDR3 protein. The table records about 84,000 distinct CDR3 sequences, around 17% of them present only once. Material: PBMCs, obtained after low-dose radiotherapy plus immunotherapy. These receptors came from a male donor with prostate cancer. The CDR3 runs from the conserved cysteine through the conserved F or W. D genes are given only for firm matches. Size is stated for part of the rows, as once, few or many counts, or as a class when the clone is expanded.

V gene	clone size	D gene	J gene	CDR3 protein	CDR3 DNA
TRBV5-1	medium-sized	TRBD2	TRBJ2-1	CASSLAAGRIDDEQFF	TGCGCCAGCAGCTTGGCAGCGGGACGTATAGACGATGAGCAGTTCTTC
TRBV7-8	few	.	TRBJ1-3	CASSLASGITGNTIYF	TGTGCCAGCAGCTTAGCCAGTGGGATCACTGGAAACACCATATATTTT
TRBV6-1	few	.	TRBJ1-1	CASSAQGTSTEAFF	TGTGCCAGCAGTGCCCAGGGGACGAGCACTGAAGCTTTCTTT
TRBV28	many	.	TRBJ2-1	CASSLVGPYNEQFF	TGTGCCAGCAGTTTGGTGGGACCCTACAATGAGCAGTTCTTC
TRBV7-9	many	.	TRBJ1-2	CASGNRESGGYTF	TGTGCCAGCGGTAACAGGGAATCTGGAGGCTACACCTTC
TRBV5-1	.	TRBD2	TRBJ2-7	CASSLDGTSGLEQYF	TGCGCCAGCAGCTTGGATGGGACTAGCGGCCTCGAGCAGTACTTC
TRBV27	many	.	TRBJ1-5	CASKGYSNQPQHF	TGTGCCAGCAAGGGGTATAGCAATCAGCCCCAGCATTTT
TRBV6-4	.	TRBD2	TRBJ2-1	CASSRSGSDYNEQFF	TGTGCCAGCAGCCGAAGCGGGAGCGATTACAATGAGCAGTTCTTC
TRBV9	.	.	TRBJ1-2	CASSSEGTRLGYTF	TGTGCCAGCAGCTCGGAGGGGACAAGATTAGGCTACACCTTC
TRBV7-6	.	TRBD1	TRBJ2-7	CASSLAKGASYEQYF	TGTGCCAGCAGCTTAGCAAAGGGGGCGTCCTACGAGCAGTACTTC
TRBV4-1	many	.	TRBJ1-2	CASSQDGRGTLGYTF	TGCGCCAGCAGCCAAGACGGGCGCGGGACTCTTGGCTACACCTTC
TRBV20-1	many	.	TRBJ1-2	CSARDRNDYGYTF	TGCAGTGCTAGAGATCGGAACGACTATGGCTACACCTTC
TRBV6-2/TRBV6-3	many	TRBD2	TRBJ2-7	CASSYSISGARGEQYF	TGTGCCAGCAGTTACTCGATAAGCGGGGCTAGAGGAGAGCAGTACTTC
TRBV6-2/TRBV6-3	many	TRBD2	TRBJ2-7	CASSRRGLASYEQYF	TGTGCCAGCAGTAGACGGGGACTAGCGAGCTACGAGCAGTACTTC
TRBV7-2	many	.	TRBJ2-1	CASSLIGGLGNEQFF	TGTGCCAGCAGCTTAATCGGGGGGCTCGGGAATGAGCAGTTCTTC
TRBV7-8	many	.	TRBJ2-1	CASSLDGGRGPNEQFF	TGTGCCAGCAGCTTAGATGGGGGGAGGGGGCCCAATGAGCAGTTCTTC
TRBV2	many	.	TRBJ1-5	CASSEEGGNQPQHF	TGTGCCAGCAGTGAGGAAGGGGGTAATCAGCCCCAGCATTTT
TRBV12-3/TRBV12-4	many	.	TRBJ2-3	CASNAQNLYTQYF	TGTGCCAGCAACGCCCAGAATTTATATACGCAGTATTTT
TRBV2	many	TRBD1	TRBJ2-4	CASSDSALRGLAKNIQYF	TGTGCCAGCAGTGACTCTGCTCTGAGGGGGCTAGCCAAAAACATTCAGTACTTC
TRBV20-1	many	.	TRBJ2-7	CSARDPTGVNIYEQYF	TGCAGTGCTAGAGATCCCACGGGCGTTAATATCTACGAGCAGTACTTC
TRBV28	few	.	TRBJ2-6	CASSFTSGQTGANVLTF	TGTGCCAGCAGCTTCACCTCAGGACAGACCGGGGCCAACGTCCTGACTTTC
TRBV5-1	many	.	TRBJ2-5	CASSRPGEETQYF	TGCGCCAGCAGCCGACCAGGGGAGGAGACCCAGTACTTC
TRBV7-9	.	TRBD2	TRBJ2-1	CASSGPGTSGRGEQFF	TGTGCCAGCAGCGGACCCGGGACTAGCGGGAGGGGTGAGCAGTTCTTC
TRBV21-1	many	.	TRBJ2-2	CASSKDVVRDRGLGGELFF	TGTGCCAGCAGCAAAGATGTTGTTAGGGACAGGGGACTTGGGGGGGAGCTGTTTTTT
TRBV14	many	TRBD1	TRBJ2-5	CASSHMITGGMETQYF	TGTGCCAGCAGCCACATGATTACAGGGGGCATGGAGACCCAGTACTTC
TRBV9	.	.	TRBJ2-2	CASSVRQGWTGELFFFF	.
TRBV4-3	many	TRBD2	TRBJ2-7	CASSQGSGSWNEQYF	TGCGCCAGCAGCCAAGGTAGCGGGAGCTGGAACGAGCAGTACTTC
TRBV19	many	TRBD2	TRBJ2-3	CASSPGLAGVSTQYF	TGTGCCAGTAGCCCGGGACTAGCGGGAGTCAGTACGCAGTATTTT
TRBV5-5	.	TRBD2	TRBJ2-1	CASSPLIGGRANEQFF	TGTGCCAGCAGCCCGCTGATCGGCGGGAGGGCCAATGAGCAGTTCTTC
TRBV7-9	.	.	TRBJ1-3	CAIPRDTSSGNTIYF	TGTGCCATCCCCCGGGACACGAGCTCGGGAAACACCATATATTTT
TRBV5-4	many	.	TRBJ2-3	CRGGRDTQYF	TGCCGCGGGGGCCGAGATACGCAGTATTTT
TRBV6-2/TRBV6-3	many	TRBD2	TRBJ2-7	CASTPGTLSGRSLYEQYF	TGTGCCAGCACCCCCGGGACACTAAGCGGGAGGAGCCTCTACGAGCAGTACTTC
TRBV28	many	TRBD1	TRBJ1-5	CASSRGNQPQHF	TGTGCCAGCAGCAGGGGGAATCAGCCCCAGCATTTT
TRBV27	many	.	TRBJ1-2	CASSPRAGFSSLYGYTF	TGTGCCAGCAGTCCCCGTGCAGGGTTCTCCTCCCTCTATGGCTACACCTTC
TRBV20-1	many	.	TRBJ2-7	CSAGGPVNEQYF	TGCAGTGCTGGGGGCCCAGTTAACGAGCAGTACTTC
TRBV9	many	.	TRBJ2-1	CASSSQSGLYNEQFF	TGTGCCAGCAGCAGCCAATCGGGACTTTACAATGAGCAGTTCTTC
TRBV4-3	.	.	TRBJ2-7	CASSQSPAGSYEQYF	TGCGCCAGCAGCCAATCTCCTGCAGGGTCCTACGAGCAGTACTTC
TRBV5-4	many	.	TRBJ2-1	CASSKLGRRGNEQFF	TGTGCCAGCAGCAAGCTGGGCAGACGGGGGAATGAGCAGTTCTTC
TRBV4-3	many	.	TRBJ1-6	CASSQVVSGQKTALYNSPLHF	TGCGCCAGCAGCCAAGTAGTTTCAGGACAAAAGACGGCCCTATATAATTCACCCCTCCACTTT
TRBV28	many	TRBD2	TRBJ2-1	CASSLIGRAGNEQFF	TGTGCCAGCAGTTTGATCGGGAGGGCCGGCAATGAGCAGTTCTTC
TRBV7-9	many	TRBD1	TRBJ2-5	CASRGTGLQETQYF	TGTGCCAGCAGAGGGACAGGGCTCCAAGAGACCCAGTACTTC
TRBV12-3/TRBV12-4	many	TRBD1	TRBJ1-5	CASSGQGGVGQPQHF	TGTGCCAGCAGTGGACAGGGGGGCGTAGGTCAGCCCCAGCATTTT
TRBV28	many	.	TRBJ2-1	CATHYGNYGNEQFF	TGTGCCACCCATTACGGGAATTATGGAAATGAGCAGTTCTTC
TRBV28	.	.	TRBJ2-7	CASSILPGISYEQYF	TGTGCCAGCAGTATACTCCCAGGGATTAGCTACGAGCAGTACTTC
TRBV6-2/TRBV6-3	many	TRBD2	TRBJ2-1	CASSYQAGGLSYNEQFF	TGTGCCAGCAGTTACCAAGCGGGAGGACTCTCCTACAATGAGCAGTTCTTC
TRBV3-1	.	TRBD1	TRBJ2-7	CASSYRGASWEQYF	TGTGCCAGCAGCTACAGGGGCGCCAGCTGGGAGCAGTACTTC
TRBV19	many	TRBD1	TRBJ2-7	CASSMDRRYEQYF	TGTGCCAGTAGTATGGACAGGCGTTACGAGCAGTACTTC
TRBV28	.	.	TRBJ2-7	CATLGGSSYEQYF	TGTGCCACCCTTGGAGGGAGCTCCTACGAGCAGTACTTC
TRBV6-2/TRBV6-3	many	.	TRBJ1-5	CATRSDRRFNQPQHF	TGTGCCACTAGGAGTGACAGGAGATTCAATCAGCCCCAGCATTTT
TRBV21-1	many	.	TRBJ1-5	CASRKAYRVGNQPQHF	TGTGCCAGCAGGAAGGCCTACAGGGTTGGCAATCAGCCCCAGCATTTT
TRBV7-2	many	TRBD1	TRBJ2-2	CASLQGASPNTGELFF	TGTGCCAGCCTCCAGGGGGCCTCGCCGAACACCGGGGAGCTGTTTTTT
TRBV4-1	many	.	TRBJ2-7	CASSPRGAGISYEQYF	TGCGCCAGCAGCCCCAGGGGAGCGGGGATCTCCTACGAGCAGTACTTC
TRBV29-1	many	.	TRBJ2-7	CSVEDLVYEQYF	TGCAGCGTTGAAGATCTGGTTTACGAGCAGTACTTC
TRBV12-3/TRBV12-4	many	.	TRBJ2-5	CASSLRGVGQETQYF	TGTGCCAGCAGTTTAAGGGGCGTGGGCCAAGAGACCCAGTACTTC
TRBV20-1	.	TRBD2	TRBJ2-7	CSAPPTSGNAPEQYF	TGCAGTGCTCCACCTACTAGCGGGAATGCCCCCGAGCAGTACTTC
TRBV19	many	.	TRBJ1-5	CASRRTVSNQPQHF	TGTGCCAGTAGACGGACAGTTAGCAATCAGCCCCAGCATTTT
TRBV11-2	many	.	TRBJ2-3	CASSLAGNTQYF	TGTGCCAGCAGCTTAGCCGGGAATACGCAGTATTTT
TRBV6-1	.	.	TRBJ1-2	CASRQTGLGDYGYTF	TGTGCCAGCAGACAAACAGGGCTAGGGGACTATGGCTACACCTTC
TRBV6-1	few	.	TRBJ2-2	CASRPHSKNTGELFF	TGTGCCAGCAGACCGCACAGCAAAAACACCGGGGAGCTGTTTTTT